A single sample gave rise to the 8 T cell receptor beta chains below, sequenced in a study of blood T cell repertoires in COVID-19. Data came from immunoSEQ multiplex PCR; TCRdb stores just in-frame clones and leaves some out. Among some 200,000 clones listed, 86% were seen once. The sample consisted of peripheral blood. The receptors were gathered from a woman aged 55-70 years with COVID-19, enrolled during active disease.

The chain couples TRBV19 to TRBJ2-7; TRBD1 aligns across 9 bases. The CDR3 length is 14 residues. The trim removed 7 bases at V and 3 bases at J, leaving 7 bases unmatched. Germline V CDR1 and CDR2: LNHDA, SQIVND (reference sequence). CDR3 amino acids: CASTQGTGFYEQYF. CDR3 nucleotide sequence: TGTGCCAGTACTCAAGGGACAGGGTTCTACGAGCAGTACTTC.

The V call is TRBV7-3, the J call TRBJ2-3; no firm D call. V was trimmed by 2 bases and J by 2 bases, leaving 8 bases between them. The CDR3 has 14 amino acids. Germline V gene sequence: CDR1 SGHTA, CDR2 FQGTGA. As DNA, the CDR3 is TGTGCCAGCAGCTTATCTGAGGCCACAGATACGCAGTATTTT. Translated, it gives CASSLSEATDTQYF.

The chain recombines TRBV30 with TRBJ1-3; possible D gene TRBD1, 5 bases. The V end was cut by 1 base, the J end by 0 bases, with 13 bases between. Germline assignment: CDR1 GTSNPN and CDR2 SVGIG (reference sequence). The CDR3 loop spans 16 amino acids. CDR3 residues: CAWSGIDSYSGNTIYF. The DNA for the CDR3 is TGTGCCTGGAGTGGCATCGACAGCTACTCTGGAAACACCATATATTTT.

The V gene is TRBV18, the J gene TRBJ1-5; 7 bases are shared with TRBD1. Germline V CDR1 and CDR2: KGHSH, LQKENI. The CDR3 covers 13 residues. The V and J ends lost 8 bases and 6 bases, in that order; junction bases with no gene match: 7. The chain's CDR3 is CASTETGAQPQHF. CDR3 bases: TGTGCCAGCACTGAAACAGGGGCTCAGCCCCAGCATTTT.

The CDR3: CASSLLTGELFF. CDR3 nucleotide sequence: TGTGCCAGCAGCTTATTAACCGGGGAGCTGTTTTTT. The chain links TRBV11-2 to TRBJ2-2; D not resolved. The CDR3 is 12 amino acids. V lost 2 bases to trimming and J lost 5 bases, with 3 bases between them. Germline assignment: CDR1 SGHAT and CDR2 FQNNGV.

This chain uses TRBV4-3 with TRBJ2-3; D gene ambiguous. Germline V gives CDR1 LGHNA, CDR2 YSLEER. V dropped 1 base and J dropped 3 bases, with 14 bases sitting between them. The CDR3 is made up of 16 amino acids. The CDR3 reads CASSQGAPPSTDTQYF. The CDR3 DNA sequence: TGCGCCAGCAGCCAAGGAGCCCCGCCCTCTACAGATACGCAGTATTTT.

The chain joins TRBV9 to TRBJ2-2; D ambiguous. The CDR3 extends over 12 amino acids. Trimming left V 4 bases short and J 9 bases short, with 10 bases between. Germline CDR1 and CDR2: SGDLS and YYNGEE. CDR3 residues: CASSPRIRELFF. The CDR3 DNA follows: TGTGCCAGCAGCCCCCGTATCCGGGAGCTGTTTTTT.

The chain uses TRBV6-5 and TRBJ2-1; no firm D call. The CDR3 runs to 13 residues. With 5 bases removed from V and 10 bases from J, the gap between germline ends came to 15 bases. The germline CDR1 and CDR2 sequences are MNHEY and SVGAGI. The CDR3 bases are TGTGCCAGCAGTCGCCTCCTAGACCACGAGCAGTTCTTC. Its translation: CASSRLLDHEQFF.